Sequencing of this T cell receptor beta chain was carried out in a study of vaccination effects on CD4 cells after COVID-19. Study results and limitations: The study found marked clonal contraction of infection- and vaccine-induced clones late after vaccination. Within healthy vaccinees, only 1 of 255 vaccine-induced clones displayed cross-reactivity with common cold coronaviruses.

Trimming removed 6 bases from V and 1 base from J, with 12 bases in between. Germline loops: CDR1 SQVTM, CDR2 ANQGSEA. The CDR3 runs 13 residues. Remarks on this clone: Its antigen is not identified.

Using viral peptide pools, the ViraFEST assay grew out antigen-specific CD4+ T cells prior to sequencing. Isolation of CD4+ T cells took place after 10 days of culture. Vaccine recipients lacked prior SARS-CoV-2 infection and had negative nucleocapsid antibodies. Only in-frame clones appear in the TCRdb table, and some are missing; sequencing was by immunoSEQ multiplex PCR. The sample yields tens of thousands of clones, approximately 70% seen once. This sequence originates from a human donor who received a COVID-19 vaccine. The input for sequencing was CD4+ T cells from PBMCs cultured with HCoV-OC43 spike peptides, taken before COVID-19 vaccination. Sample subset: HCoV-OC43 spike overlapping peptide pool stimulation. The chain employs TRBV29-1 and TRBJ1-1; D unresolved. The CDR3 bases are TGCAGCGTCCCTCGGGCACCGAACACTGAAGCTTTCTTT. It encodes CSVPRAPNTEAFF. Full variable domain (outside the CDR3, taken from reference TRBV29-1 and TRBJ1-1): SAVISQKPSRDICQRGTSLTIQCQVDSQVTMMFWYRQQPGQSLTLIATANQGSEATYESGFVIDKFPISRPNLTFSTLTVSNMSPEDSSIYLCSVPRAPNTEAFFGQGTRLTVV.